This TCR beta chain was documented in a study of T-cell reconstitution after alpha-beta-depleted transplantation in children. Germline V CDR1 and CDR2: SGHRS, YFSETQ. V lost 2 bases to trimming and J lost 7 bases, with 15 bases between them. The CDR3 has 14 amino acids. The TCRbeta library incorporated unique molecular identifiers. One entry per CDR3 protein, called by TCRdb with MiXCR from the PCR reads. The sample holds about 200,000 distinct CDR3 sequences, 13% to 15% seen once. The rearrangement uses TRBV5-1 and TRBJ2-5, with D maybe TRBD2 (6 bases). This TCR derives from a human donor who donated a stem cell graft to a child with acute lymphoblastic leukemia. Sample: PBMCs from the stem cell graft donor, taken from the stem cell graft. This CDR3 reads CASSFDTAGGTQYF. The CDR3 nucleotides read TGCGCCAGCAGCTTTGACACCGCCGGGGGGACCCAGTACTTC.